This TCR beta chain was recorded in a study of CD8 T cells in ankylosing spondylitis. Quantitative 5'-RACE with molecular barcodes generated TCR beta libraries. Using its own MiXCR run on the 5' RACE reads, TCRdb lists one record per CDR3 protein. The top ten hold around 0.51% of the sample, which has around 890,000 distinct CDR3 sequences, 12% seen once. Study conclusions and caveats: Ankylosing spondylitis blood appeared to carry a characteristic TCR beta motif of eight or nine highly homologous variants.

A note on this clonotype: Its antigen is currently unknown.

V lost 6 bases, J lost 4 bases, and 23 bases lay in between. This CDR3 has 16 amino acids. CDR1 and CDR2 (germline): DFQATT, SNEGSKA (reference sequence). Sequencing was carried out using blood, either unsorted or a sorted T cell fraction (not recorded which). This receptor was obtained from a male donor with ankylosing spondylitis. This chain uses TRBV20-1 with TRBJ2-3; TRBD2 is a possible D gene (5 bases). In nucleotides, the CDR3 is TGCAGTGCCGTCAAAGGAGTAGCGTTCGGGGCAGATACGCAGTATTTT. Its translation: CSAVKGVAFGADTQYF.